What follows are 18 T cell receptor beta chains derived from one specimen sequenced in a study of cytomegalovirus exposure and HLA in healthy donors. Primers included in the PCR were 60 Vbeta and 13 Jbeta primers. Only in-frame clones appear in the TCRdb table, and some are missing; sequencing was by immunoSEQ multiplex PCR. The sample table sets out 120,000 to 150,000 clones. The sequenced sample was PBMCs. Receptor source: a man in his forties in good health and CMV-seronegative.

V usage is TRBV5-1 and J usage is TRBJ2-3; 9 bases line up with TRBD1. Looked up from germline, CDR1 is SGHRS and CDR2 is YFSETQ. This CDR3 has 14 amino acids. V was pared by 6 bases and J by 8 bases, with 10 bases of the junction left unmatched. The CDR3 DNA sequence: TGCGCCAGCACGCCGGGACAGGGAGGGGCTACGCAGTATTTT. Its translation is CASTPGQGGATQYF.

The genes are TRBV5-4 and TRBJ2-5; weak D call: TRBD2 (5 bases). From germline, CDR1 is SGHNT and CDR2 YYREEE (reference sequence). This CDR3 region has 13 residues. Trimming pared 0 bases from V and 5 bases from J, leaving 8 bases between. CDR3 in amino acids: CASSLAGKETQYF. CDR3 DNA: TGTGCCAGCAGCTTGGCGGGGAAGGAGACCCAGTACTTC.

The gene calls are TRBV7-2 and TRBJ1-2; D call uncertain. This CDR3 contains 14 residues. V was cut by 4 bases and J by 4 bases, with 13 bases left in between. From germline, CDR1 is SGHTA and CDR2 FQGNSA. CDR3 nucleotides: TGTGCCAGCAGCTCTTTCGGACTGAGCTATGGCTACACCTTC. It translates to CASSSFGLSYGYTF.

The rearrangement joins TRBV15 to TRBJ1-2; TRBD1 is a possible D gene (6 bases). Trimming pared 3 bases from V and 7 bases from J, leaving 24 bases between. The CDR3 totals 17 residues. Looked up from germline, CDR1 is LNHNV and CDR2 is YYDKDF (reference sequence). CDR3 sequence: CATSSWGGPSLSAGYTF. The CDR3 coding sequence is TGTGCCACCAGCAGTTGGGGGGGCCCCAGCCTCTCGGCTGGCTACACCTTC.

The chain links TRBV7-9 to TRBJ2-3, with 10 bases identical to TRBD2. Germline CDR1 is SEHNR and CDR2 is FQNEAQ (reference sequence). The V and J ends lost 7 bases and 5 bases, in that order; junction bases with no gene match: 12. The CDR3 totals 16 residues. CDR3 nucleotides: TGTGCCAGCACCGCGTTTGGAGCGGGGGGGAGAGATACGCAGTATTTT. It translates to CASTAFGAGGRDTQYF.

The V gene is TRBV7-6, the J gene TRBJ2-1; 9 nucleotides agree with TRBD1. CDR1 SGHVS and CDR2 FNYEAQ come from the germline V gene. The CDR3 contains 16 residues. The V and J ends lost 0 bases and 6 bases, in that order; junction bases with no gene match: 6. The CDR3 reads CASSLALRDRVNEQFF. The CDR3 DNA follows: TGTGCCAGCAGCTTAGCGCTCCGGGACAGGGTCAATGAGCAGTTCTTC.

The chain combines TRBV10-3 with TRBJ1-2; 8 nucleotides match TRBD1. The length of the CDR3 is 12 residues. The junction had 6 bases not matched to a gene; V was cut back by 9 bases and J by 6 bases. CDR1 and CDR2 (germline): ENHRY, SYGVKD. CDR3 region: CAISRGQDGYTF. DNA for the CDR3: TGTGCCATTTCCAGGGGGCAGGATGGCTACACCTTC.

This chain joins TRBV9 and TRBJ2-7; TRBD1 matches at 7 bases. The germline gives CDR1 SGDLS, CDR2 YYNGEE. J was trimmed by 3 bases and V by 4 bases; bases with no gene match: 10. The CDR3 spans 15 residues. The CDR3 region is CASSSRQGIDYEQYF. As DNA, the CDR3 is TGTGCCAGCAGCTCCCGACAGGGTATCGACTACGAGCAGTACTTC.

This chain uses TRBV19 with TRBJ2-7, with 8 bases identical to TRBD2. CDR3 length equals 15 residues. With V trimmed by 6 bases and J by 6 bases, 13 bases remained unmatched. Germline V gene lookup returns CDR1 LNHDA and CDR2 SQIVND (reference sequence). CDR3 residues: CASRKGLDNSGEQYF. The CDR3, as DNA: TGTGCCAGTAGAAAGGGACTAGACAATTCTGGCGAGCAGTACTTC.

V gene TRBV7-8 combines with J gene TRBJ2-7; 11 positions match TRBD2. The CDR3 is 13 residues long. The germline V gene has CDR1 SGHVS and CDR2 FQNEAQ. The V gene end was trimmed by 9 bases and the J gene end by 5 bases; junction bases not matched to a gene: 6. The CDR3 sequence is CASELAGAHEQYF. DNA for the CDR3: TGTGCCAGTGAACTAGCGGGGGCGCACGAGCAGTACTTC.

The chain couples TRBV15 to TRBJ1-1, with a weak D call TRBD1 (5 bases). The V end lost 0 bases, the J end lost 3 bases, and 11 bases lay between the germline ends. This CDR3 spans 15 amino acids. Germline CDR1 LNHNV, CDR2 YYDKDF (reference sequence). This chain's CDR3 is CATSREGAIDTEAFF. The DNA of the CDR3 is TGTGCCACCAGCAGAGAAGGGGCAATCGACACTGAAGCTTTCTTT.

V usage is TRBV15 and J usage is TRBJ1-2, with D uncertain. CDR1 LNHNV and CDR2 YYDKDF come from the germline V gene (reference sequence). CDR3 length: 16 amino acids. Trimming pared 2 bases from V and 1 base from J, leaving 14 bases between. The CDR3 is CATSRSRAVLNYGYTF. CDR3 nucleotides: TGTGCCACCAGCAGATCGAGGGCAGTCCTTAACTATGGCTACACCTTC.

As concerns this clone: Different DNA sequences within this sample yield the same CDR3. J is TRBJ2-1 and V is TRBV7-2, with D maybe TRBD1 (6 bases). The V gene lost 0 bases and the J gene lost 6 bases, with 6 bases spanning the gap. The CDR3 spans 13 residues. Germline lookup yields CDR1 SGHTA and CDR2 FQGNSA. CDR3 DNA sequence: TGTGCCAGCAGCTTAGCGGGGGCCAATGAGCAGTTCTTC. This translates into CASSLAGANEQFF.

The chain couples TRBV9 to TRBJ1-1; the D gene is possibly TRBD1 (5 bases). This CDR3 has 15 amino acids. V was clipped by 0 bases and J by 4 bases, with 13 bases between them. Germline V gene lookup returns CDR1 SGDLS and CDR2 YYNGEE. The DNA of the CDR3 is TGTGCCAGCAGCGTAGGATCCAGGGTGGGCACTGAAGCTTTCTTT. Amino acids: CASSVGSRVGTEAFF.

This chain uses TRBV27 with TRBJ1-5; unclear D gene. Looked up from germline, CDR1 is MNHEY and CDR2 is SMNVEV (reference sequence). The V gene lost 3 bases and the J gene lost 4 bases, with 7 bases spanning the gap. The CDR3 runs 13 residues. CDR3 in DNA: TGTGCCAGCAGTTTCGGTCGTAATCAGCCCCAGCATTTT. Amino acids: CASSFGRNQPQHF.

This chain links TRBV2 with TRBJ1-6; unclear D gene. Germline loops: CDR1 SNHLY, CDR2 FYNNEI. The germline V and J ends were trimmed by 5 bases and 4 bases, with 12 bases remaining between them. CDR3 length: 15 residues. DNA for the CDR3: TGTGCCAGCAGTATACGGTCGGGATATAATTCACCCCTCCACTTT. This encodes CASSIRSGYNSPLHF.

The chain recombines TRBV6-1 with TRBJ1-6, with D possibly TRBD1 on 6 matching bases. Per germline, CDR1 MNHNS and CDR2 SASEGT. V was trimmed by 2 bases and J by 0 bases, leaving 11 bases between them. The CDR3 is 17 residues long. CDR3: CASSERGLYSYNSPLHF. CDR3 sequence (DNA): TGTGCCAGCAGTGAAAGGGGGTTATACTCCTATAATTCACCCCTCCACTTT.

This chain links TRBV2 with TRBJ2-7; 7 bases agree with TRBD1. Trimming removed 5 bases from V and 0 bases from J; junction bases left unmatched: 4. The CDR3 totals 14 residues. Germline V lookup: CDR1 SNHLY, CDR2 FYNNEI. The CDR3 reads CASSPGTASYEQYF. The CDR3 DNA follows: TGTGCCAGCAGTCCCGGGACAGCCTCCTACGAGCAGTACTTC.